The text below deals with one T cell receptor beta chain. The antigen is unknown. CDR3 length: 16 amino acids. Germline CDR1 is LNHDA and CDR2 is SQIVND (reference sequence). Trimming cost V 1 base and J 6 bases; bases outside gene matches: 8. In the original processing: Researchers built a distant-metastasis classifier for papillary thyroid cancer that drew on CDR3 differences across clinicopathological groups. TCRdb re-called the PCR reads with MiXCR. It is TCRdb's table, rather than the study itself, that gives the V and J calls and clone size. In the table there are some 38,000 clones, roughly 45% of which are singletons. This specimen comes from a study of metastatic and nonmetastatic thyroid tumors. Study in general: A comparison of repertoires was made across blood and tumor or nodule tissue from malignant and benign thyroid patients. Findings and caveats of the study: The reported finding was significantly higher TCR beta diversity in malignant thyroid tumors relative to benign nodules, in blood and tumor.

Each patient went into thyroid surgery without having received any treatment. The sample comprised tumor tissue. The clonotype was recovered from a male donor with papillary thyroid cancer or a benign thyroid nodule (not recorded which). Some clones in this sample may be carry-over from other donors' samples. This chain joins TRBV19 and TRBJ2-7, with 11 bases that match TRBD2. In DNA form, the CDR3 reads TGTGCCAGTAGTATAGTTTCACTAGCGGGAGAAAGCGAGCAGTACTTC. Amino acids: CASSIVSLAGESEQYF. Variable domain in full (rest from reference TRBV19 and TRBJ2-7): DGGITQSPKYLFRKEGQNVTLSCEQNLNHDAMYWYRQDPGQGLRLIYYSQIVNDFQKGDIAEGYSVSREKKESFPLTVTSAQKNPTAFYLCASSIVSLAGESEQYFGPGTRLTVT.